The present T cell receptor beta chain was sequenced within a study of cytomegalovirus exposure and HLA in healthy donors. Findings of the study overall: A later analysis revealed that TCR association rates differed between HLA loci, peaking at DRB1 and bottoming out at HLA-C.

As regards this clone: The antigen remains undetermined.

The PCR ran on 60 Vbeta and 13 Jbeta primers. Profiled with immunoSEQ multiplex PCR; TCRdb holds only in-frame clones, not every one. The table shows 150,000 to 200,000 clones, with over 70% occurring only once. The CDR3 has 13 amino acids. Deletions cut 5 bases from V and 0 bases from J, with 7 bases between. Germline V gene sequence: CDR1 LNHDA, CDR2 SQIVND (reference sequence). The origin of this receptor is a young woman in good health and CMV-seronegative. The specimen sequenced was PBMCs. The chain uses TRBV19 and TRBJ2-5; D ambiguous. This chain's CDR3 is CASSPRYQETQYF. DNA for the CDR3: TGTGCCAGTAGTCCGAGGTACCAAGAGACCCAGTACTTC.